The entry below gives a single TCR beta chain sequence along with its context. The antigen it recognizes is unknown. Base qualities are missing; no much larger clone stands one base away. For sequencing of the TCRbeta CDR3 region, genomic DNA was extracted from the sorted cells. TCRbeta CDR3 regions were sequenced using the immunoSEQ Assay. What TCRdb holds here is the immuneACCESS table cut down to in-frame rearrangements. Part of the clones is not present; checked against another copy, under half of the missing clones reflect an unresolved V gene, and the others are unexplained. This sample gives 45,000 to 50,000 clones in total; approximately 90% of them show up just once. The top ten hold 15% to 20% of the sample. Patients with autoimmune disease history or receiving systemic immunosuppression were excluded from the trial. In every dose cohort, peripheral blood was drawn for TCR sequencing at baseline, cycle 4 day 1, and cycle 7 day 1. The samples were taken from a phase I, first-in-human, multicenter, open-label dose-escalation trial of ivuxolimab. Adults with locally advanced or metastatic melanoma, renal cell carcinoma, hepatocellular carcinoma or head and neck squamous cell carcinoma were enrolled in the trial. CD4+ and CD8+ T cells were sorted separately from peripheral blood before TCR sequencing.

The data belong to a study of OX40 agonist ivuxolimab in advanced cancers. For the wider study: Ivuxolimab was a fully human IgG2 agonistic monoclonal antibody targeting the costimulatory receptor OX40 (CD134). Intravenous ivuxolimab was administered to patients every 2 weeks at six dose levels: 0.01, 0.1, 0.3, 1.5, 3 and 10 mg/kg. Among the approximately 54 dose-escalation patients, approximately 20 had hepatocellular carcinoma, 15 or so melanoma, 9 renal cell carcinoma and 9 head and neck cancer. The dose-escalation cohort was almost 85% male with a mean age of about 65 years, ranging from roughly 20 to 80. Patients were allowed to have had prior anti-PD-1, anti-PD-L1 or anti-CTLA-4 therapy, and 40% to 45% of the dose-escalation patients had previously received checkpoint inhibitors. Partial responses occurred in three dose-escalation patients, of whom one had hepatocellular carcinoma and two had cutaneous melanoma. Peripheral TCRbeta sequencing aimed to test whether ivuxolimab altered TCR sequence diversity and caused clonal T-cell expansion. The paper reports the monotherapy dose-escalation portion (N ≈ 50 patients) of the phase I ivuxolimab trial.

Beyond this particular receptor, the publication reports: After ivuxolimab, CD8+ T cells had more expanded clones than CD4+ T cells on average. Clonal expansion of both CD4+ and CD8+ blood T cells was observed from baseline to week 6 at doses 0.1 to 3.0 mg/kg. Antigen specificity was not determined for the clonally expanded peripheral T cells. Low levels of normalized T-cell clonal expansion were also shown by some nonresponding patients. In the 0.1-3.0 mg/kg groups, partial responders were among the patients with the lowest normalized peripheral clonal expansion, particularly in CD8+ T cells.

The trim is 4 bases for V and 4 bases for J, with a gap of 20 bases between the germline ends. Looking up the germline V gene (reference sequence) yields CDR1 SEHNR and CDR2 FQNEAQ. The CDR3 spans 17 residues, from the cysteine through the phenylalanine. The only DNA kept is the CDR3, 51 bases in frame from the first base. This material consisted of CD4+ or CD8+ T cells sorted from blood, taken in a trial of the OX40 agonist ivuxolimab. This clonotype originated in an adult with an advanced solid tumor such as melanoma, head and neck, liver or kidney cancer. This receptor chain uses TRBV7-9 and TRBJ1-5; TRBD1 is a weak D gene call, 5 bases matching. The CDR3 corresponds to CASSSTLGDSYNQPQHF. In nucleotides, the sequence is TGTGCCAGCAGCTCCACGCTAGGAGACAGTTATAATCAGCCCCAGCATTTT.